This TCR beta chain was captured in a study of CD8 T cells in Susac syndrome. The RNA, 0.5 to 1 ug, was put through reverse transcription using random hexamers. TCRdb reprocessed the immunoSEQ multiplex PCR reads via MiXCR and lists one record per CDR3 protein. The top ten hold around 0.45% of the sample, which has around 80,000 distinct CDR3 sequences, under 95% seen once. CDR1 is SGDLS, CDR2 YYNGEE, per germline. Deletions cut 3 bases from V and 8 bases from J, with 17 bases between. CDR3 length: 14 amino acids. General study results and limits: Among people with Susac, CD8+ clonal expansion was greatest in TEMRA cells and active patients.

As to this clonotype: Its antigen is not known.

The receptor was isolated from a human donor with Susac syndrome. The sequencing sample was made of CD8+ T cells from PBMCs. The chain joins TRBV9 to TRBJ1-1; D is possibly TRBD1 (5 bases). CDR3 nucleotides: TGTGCCAGCAGCGCAGCTTTGAGGGGAGACGAAGCTTTCTTT. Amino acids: CASSAALRGDEAFF.